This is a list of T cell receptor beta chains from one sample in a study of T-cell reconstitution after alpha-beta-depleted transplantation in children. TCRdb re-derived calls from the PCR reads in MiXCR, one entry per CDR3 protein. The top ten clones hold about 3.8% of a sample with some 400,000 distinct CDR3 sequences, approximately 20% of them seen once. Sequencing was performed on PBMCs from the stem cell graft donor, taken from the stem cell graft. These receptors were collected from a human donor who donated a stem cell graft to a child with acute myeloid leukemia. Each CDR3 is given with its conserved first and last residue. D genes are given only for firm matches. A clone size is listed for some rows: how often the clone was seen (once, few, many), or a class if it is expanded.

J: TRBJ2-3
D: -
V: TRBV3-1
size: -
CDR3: CASSLLGPITDTQYF
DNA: TGTGCCAGCAGCTTATTAGGGCCAATCACAGATACGCAGTATTTT

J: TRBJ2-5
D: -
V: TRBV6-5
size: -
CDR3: CASSRGVETQYF
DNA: TGTGCCAGCAGCAGGGGGGTGGAGACCCAGTACTTC

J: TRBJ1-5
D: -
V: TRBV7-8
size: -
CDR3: CASSLDTGYNQPQHF
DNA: TGTGCCAGCAGCTTAGACACGGGGTACAATCAGCCCCAGCATTTT

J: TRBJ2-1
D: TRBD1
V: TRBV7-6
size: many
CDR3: CASSLTGGHYNEQFF
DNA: TGTGCCAGCAGCCTGACAGGGGGGCATTACAATGAGCAGTTCTTC

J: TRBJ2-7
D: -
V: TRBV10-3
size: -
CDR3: CATRTDTYEQYF
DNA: TGTGCCACAAGGACTGACACCTACGAGCAGTACTTC

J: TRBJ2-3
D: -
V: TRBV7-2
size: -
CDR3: CASSLLALSTDTQYF
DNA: TGTGCCAGCAGCTTACTGGCACTCTCCACAGATACGCAGTATTTT

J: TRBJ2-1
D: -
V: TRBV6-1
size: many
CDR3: CASRQAVGVSNEQFF
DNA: TGTGCCAGCAGACAAGCGGTTGGTGTCTCCAATGAGCAGTTCTTC

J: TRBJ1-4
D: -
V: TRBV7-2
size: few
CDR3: CASSLARGTNEKLFF
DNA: TGTGCCAGCAGCTTAGCCAGGGGAACTAATGAAAAACTGTTTTTT

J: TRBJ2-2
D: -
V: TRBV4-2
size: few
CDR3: CASSQDDTGWEAGELFF
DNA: TGTGCCAGCAGCCAAGATGATACGGGCTGGGAGGCCGGGGAGCTGTTTTTT

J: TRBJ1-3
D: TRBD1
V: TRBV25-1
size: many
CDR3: CASSQQGSGNTIYF
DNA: TGTGCCAGCAGCCAACAGGGGTCTGGAAACACCATATATTTT

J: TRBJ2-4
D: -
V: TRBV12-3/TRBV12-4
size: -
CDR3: CASSLAVGVLAKNIQYF
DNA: TGTGCCAGCAGTTTAGCGGTTGGGGTACTAGCCAAAAACATTCAGTACTTC

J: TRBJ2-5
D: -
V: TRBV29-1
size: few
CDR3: CSVWVDQETQYF
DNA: TGCAGCGTGTGGGTAGATCAAGAGACCCAGTACTTC

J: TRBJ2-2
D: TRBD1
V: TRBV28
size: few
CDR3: CASTIPTGTGVGELFF
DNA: TGTGCCAGCACGATCCCCACCGGGACAGGGGTCGGGGAGCTGTTTTTT

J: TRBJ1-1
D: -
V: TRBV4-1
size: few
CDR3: CASSQWRTFTGAFF
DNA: TGCGCCAGCAGCCAATGGAGAACGTTCACAGGGGCTTTCTTT

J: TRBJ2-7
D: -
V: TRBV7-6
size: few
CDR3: CASSLLNSRDLVYEQYF
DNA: TGTGCCAGCAGCTTACTGAACTCCCGGGACTTGGTATACGAGCAGTACTTC

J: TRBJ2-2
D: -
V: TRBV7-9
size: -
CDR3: CASSLEGGPNTGELFF
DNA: TGTGCCAGCAGTTTGGAGGGAGGCCCGAACACCGGGGAGCTGTTTTTT

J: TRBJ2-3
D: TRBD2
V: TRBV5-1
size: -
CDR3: CASSPGLAGGPDTQYF
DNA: TGCGCCAGCAGCCCGGGACTAGCGGGAGGACCAGATACGCAGTATTTT

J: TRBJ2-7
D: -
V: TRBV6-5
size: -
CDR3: CASSSLGTRGHEQYF
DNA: TGTGCCAGCAGTTCCCTCGGGACAAGGGGTCACGAGCAGTACTTC

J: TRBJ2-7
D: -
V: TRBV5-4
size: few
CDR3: CASSSGQTPYEQYF
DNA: TGTGCCAGCAGCTCAGGACAGACCCCCTACGAGCAGTACTTC

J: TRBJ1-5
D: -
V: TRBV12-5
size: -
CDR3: CASGLVQDTNQPQHF
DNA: TGTGCTAGTGGTTTGGTACAGGACACCAATCAGCCCCAGCATTTT

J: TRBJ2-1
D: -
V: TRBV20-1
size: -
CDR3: CSAIGLNNEQFF
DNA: TGCAGTGCAATTGGACTCAACAATGAGCAGTTCTTC

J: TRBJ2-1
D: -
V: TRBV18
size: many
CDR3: CASSPPISGDEQFF
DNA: TGTGCCAGCTCACCACCGATAAGCGGTGATGAGCAGTTCTTC

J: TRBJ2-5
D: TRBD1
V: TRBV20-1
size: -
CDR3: CSASGTGGVETQYF
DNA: TGCAGTGCTTCCGGGACAGGGGGCGTAGAGACCCAGTACTTC

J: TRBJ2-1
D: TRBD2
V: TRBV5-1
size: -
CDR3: CASRTSGRANEQFF
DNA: TGCGCCAGCAGGACTAGCGGGAGGGCCAATGAGCAGTTCTTC

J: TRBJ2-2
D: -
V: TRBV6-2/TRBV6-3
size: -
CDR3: CASSLDRVSTGELFF
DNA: TGTGCCAGCAGTTTGGACCGGGTGTCAACCGGGGAGCTGTTTTTT

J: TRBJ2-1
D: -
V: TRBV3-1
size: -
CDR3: CASSLRWEQFF
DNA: TGTGCCAGCAGCCTAAGATGGGAGCAGTTCTTC

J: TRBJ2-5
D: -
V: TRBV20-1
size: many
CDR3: CSARAVKPETQYF
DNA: TGCAGTGCCAGGGCCGTCAAGCCCGAGACCCAGTACTTC

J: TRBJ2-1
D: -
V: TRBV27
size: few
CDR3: CASSPSTKVNEQFF
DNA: TGTGCCAGCAGCCCGTCAACTAAAGTGAATGAGCAGTTCTTC

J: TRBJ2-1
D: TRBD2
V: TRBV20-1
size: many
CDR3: CSARGGLAFREQFF
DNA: TGCAGTGCGAGAGGTGGACTAGCGTTTCGTGAGCAGTTCTTC

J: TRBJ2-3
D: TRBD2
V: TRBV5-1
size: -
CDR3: CASSLVGLAELGDTQYF
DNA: TGCGCCAGCAGCTTAGTTGGTCTAGCGGAGTTGGGAGATACGCAGTATTTT

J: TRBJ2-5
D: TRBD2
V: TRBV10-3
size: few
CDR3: CAISERTSGQETQYF
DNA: TGTGCCATCAGTGAGAGGACTAGCGGCCAAGAGACCCAGTACTTC

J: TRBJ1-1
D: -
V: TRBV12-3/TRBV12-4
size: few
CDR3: CASRPDHDTEAFF
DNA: TGTGCCAGCAGGCCGGACCACGACACTGAAGCTTTCTTT

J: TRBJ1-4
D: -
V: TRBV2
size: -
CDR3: CASSSLIATNEKLFF
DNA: TGTGCCAGCAGTTCGTTAATTGCAACTAATGAAAAACTGTTTTTT

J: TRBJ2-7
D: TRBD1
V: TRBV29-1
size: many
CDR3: CSALTGGAYEQYF
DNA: TGCAGCGCTCTGACAGGGGGAGCCTACGAGCAGTACTTC

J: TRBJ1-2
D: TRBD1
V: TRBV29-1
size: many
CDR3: CSGQGGGYGYTF
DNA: TGCAGCGGACAGGGAGGCGGCTATGGCTACACCTTC

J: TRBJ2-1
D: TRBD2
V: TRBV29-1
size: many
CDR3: CSVEVYSGAPNNEQFF
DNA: TGCAGCGTTGAAGTGTACAGCGGGGCCCCAAACAATGAGCAGTTCTTC

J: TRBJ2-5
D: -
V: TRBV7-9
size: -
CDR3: CASSLMSPQETQYF
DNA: TGTGCCAGCAGCTTAATGTCTCCACAAGAGACCCAGTACTTC